This T cell receptor beta chain stems from a study of T cells in Graves' hyperthyroidism and ophthalmopathy. The study left out patients who had uncontrolled infection, other autoimmune disease, pregnancy or lactation. Based on clinical symptoms, serum thyroxine and TRAb, thyroid ultrasound and orbital computed tomography, diagnoses were reached. The PBMCs were sourced from fresh peripheral blood (about 9.7 ml). Amplified TCR beta CDR3 regions came from RNA transcripts. Carried out on the TCR CDR3, a first-round RT-PCR used the HTBI primer set. TCRdb recomputed calls from the multiplex PCR reads with MiXCR, one row per CDR3 protein. The table records about 380,000 distinct CDR3 sequences, 13% of them present only once. This clonotype has at least ten counts. Antigen: not known. The study, taken as a whole, reports: Prediction of ophthalmopathy progression came a median roughly 6.6 months pre-onset.

V lost 3 bases and J lost 6; bases outside the gene matches: 6. CDR3 length: 15 residues. Germline CDR1 and CDR2: KGHDR and SFDVKD. The receptor comes from a man aged 25-45 years with Graves' hyperthyroidism that later progressed to Graves' ophthalmopathy. The rearrangement links TRBV24-1 to TRBJ2-3; 9 bases agree with TRBD1. What was sequenced was blood. The CDR3 nucleotides are TGTGCCACCAGTGATCGGGACAGGGTGTCGGATACGCAGTATTTT. It specifies CATSDRDRVSDTQYF.